One and the same sample provided the 28 T cell receptor beta chains below, sequenced in a study of T cell changes during pregnancy in multiple sclerosis. Sequenced by immunoSEQ multiplex PCR; TCRdb stores in-frame clones only, minus some. The table has about 83,000 clones, about 91% seen once. The sequenced sample was PBMCs, obtained in the first trimester of pregnancy. Receptors originate from a female donor in good health, serving as a control in a pregnancy study. Some clones in this sample may be carry-over from other donors' samples.

This rearrangement joins TRBV5-1 to TRBJ2-3; 7 nucleotides agree with TRBD1. Germline CDR1 reads SGHRS; CDR2 reads YFSETQ. The length of the CDR3 is 14 residues. Trimming cost V 4 bases and J 3 bases; bases outside gene matches: 5. The CDR3 spells CASSRGQSTDTQYF. The DNA of the CDR3 is TGCGCCAGCAGCCGGGGACAGAGTACAGATACGCAGTATTTT.

This chain uses TRBV5-1 with TRBJ2-5; tentatively, D is TRBD2 (5 bases). Looked up from germline, CDR1 is SGHRS and CDR2 is YFSETQ. The V gene lost 4 bases and the J gene lost 2 bases, with 18 bases spanning the gap. This CDR3 has 16 amino acids. The CDR3 DNA is TGCGCCAGCAGCCTAACTCCACGGGGTGGACAAGAGACCCAGTACTTC. It is translated as CASSLTPRGGQETQYF.

This chain connects TRBV10-3 to TRBJ1-2; 10 nucleotides line up with TRBD1. V gave up 3 bases and J gave up 13 bases; unmatched junction bases: 11. Per the germline V gene, CDR1 is ENHRY and CDR2 is SYGVKD. CDR3 length: 14 amino acids. DNA for the CDR3: TGTGCCATCAGTGAAAGGGGGACAGGGGCCCCGTTCACCTTC. It encodes CAISERGTGAPFTF.

J is TRBJ2-3 and V is TRBV5-6, with D possibly TRBD2 on 5 matching bases. The V gene's germline CDR1 is SGHDT and CDR2 YYEEEE. With 0 bases removed from V and 2 bases from J, the gap between germline ends came to 13 bases. The CDR3 is made up of 16 amino acids. The CDR3 protein is CASSLGSSGYTDTQYF. The DNA of the CDR3 is TGTGCCAGCAGCTTGGGTTCCAGCGGATACACAGATACGCAGTATTTT.

The chain links TRBV5-1 to TRBJ2-1; 10 positions agree with TRBD1. CDR3 length: 15 residues. The ends lost 3 bases at V and 6 bases at J; junction bases unmatched: 6. CDR1 is SGHRS and CDR2 is YFSETQ in the germline V gene. The CDR3 sequence is CASSSGTGVSNEQFF. CDR3 coding DNA: TGCGCCAGCAGCTCCGGGACAGGGGTGAGCAATGAGCAGTTCTTC. Filled out from reference TRBV5-1 and TRBJ2-1, the complete variable domain reads KAGVTQTPRYLIKTRGQQVTLSCSPISGHRSVSWYQQTPGQGLQFLFEYFSETQRNKGNFPGRFSGRQFSNSRSEMNVSTLELGDSALYLCASSSGTGVSNEQFFGPGTRLTVL.

The chain is built from TRBV27 and TRBJ2-7, with D perhaps TRBD2 (6 bases). Trimming cost V 6 bases and J 6 bases, with 18 bases left between them. The CDR3 totals 14 residues. Germline CDR1 is MNHEY and CDR2 is SMNVEV (reference sequence). CDR3 amino acids: CASRLTSSRSEQYF. The CDR3 bases are TGTGCCAGCAGGCTTACTAGCTCGAGGTCCGAGCAGTACTTC.

The V call is TRBV28, the J call TRBJ2-1, with 13 bases that match TRBD2. The CDR3 is made up of 15 amino acids. V lost 5 bases to trimming and J lost 6 bases; unmatched junction nucleotides: 4. CDR1 is MDHEN and CDR2 is SYDVKM in the germline V gene. CDR3 DNA: TGTGCCAGCAGTCGAACTAGCGGGAGGGGCAATGAGCAGTTCTTC. It is translated as CASSRTSGRGNEQFF.

This sequence joins TRBV11-2 and TRBJ1-2; D gene unclear. V lost 4 bases, J lost 4 bases, and 22 bases lay in between. The CDR3 length is 17 residues. Per the germline V gene, CDR1 is SGHAT and CDR2 is FQNNGV. CDR3 protein: CASSSLRQRRLLYGYTF. CDR3 sequence (DNA): TGTGCCAGCAGCTCCCTGAGGCAGAGAAGGCTACTCTATGGCTACACCTTC.

The CDR3 bases are TGTGCCAGCAGCCAAGATCCACAGGGCCAATACGAGCAGTACTTC. Translation: CASSQDPQGQYEQYF. The chain has TRBV4-2 and TRBJ2-7; a possible D gene is TRBD1 (6 bases). This CDR3 is 15 amino acids long. Per the germline V gene, CDR1 is LGHNA and CDR2 is YNFKEQ. Trimming took 0 bases from V and 4 from J, leaving 13 bases between them.

The chain is built from TRBV19 and TRBJ2-1; TRBD2 is a possible D gene (6 bases). The V end was cut by 0 bases, the J end by 4 bases, with 13 bases between. The length of the CDR3 is 16 residues. Germline V gives CDR1 LNHDA, CDR2 SQIVND (reference sequence). CDR3 coding DNA: TGTGCCAGTAGTATAGAACGGGACTCGTGGTACAATGAGCAGTTCTTC. This gives the protein CASSIERDSWYNEQFF.

J is TRBJ2-1 and V is TRBV10-1, with 8 bases matching TRBD1. Losses at the gene ends were 4 bases for V and 8 bases for J; bases not matched to a gene: 10. This CDR3 spans 15 amino acids. CDR1 WNHNN and CDR2 SYGVQD come from the germline V gene (reference sequence). The CDR3 sequence is CASSGPGTGLDEQFF. The CDR3, as DNA: TGCGCCAGCAGTGGTCCGGGGACAGGCCTTGATGAGCAGTTCTTC.

Only one count was recorded for this clone. The chain joins TRBV4-3 to TRBJ1-4; the D is unclear. The germline V and J ends were trimmed by 3 bases and 0 bases, with 8 bases remaining between them. This CDR3 comprises 15 residues. Germline V gives CDR1 LGHNA, CDR2 YSLEER. CDR3 loop: CASSHGSSTNEKLFF. The DNA for the CDR3 is TGCGCCAGCAGCCATGGGAGCTCAACTAATGAAAAACTGTTTTTT.

The chain carries TRBV11-3 and TRBJ2-1; D call uncertain. V gave up 1 base and J gave up 10 bases, with 11 bases separating them. CDR1 and CDR2 (germline): SGHNT, YENEEA. There are 13 residues in the CDR3. Written as DNA, the CDR3 is TGTGCCAGCAGCTTAGGTATGGTGACAGAGCAGTTCTTC. As protein: CASSLGMVTEQFF.

The DNA for the CDR3 is TGTGCCAGCTCATCCTCAGACAGAGAAGCTTTCTTT. It specifies CASSSSDREAFF. This chain links TRBV18 with TRBJ1-1, with a possible D match to TRBD1 (5 bases). Germline V CDR1 and CDR2: KGHSH, LQKENI. With 5 bases removed from V and 8 bases from J, the gap between germline ends came to 12 bases. The CDR3 contains 12 residues.

This clone has just one count. V gene TRBV5-6 combines with J gene TRBJ1-1; tentative D call: TRBD1 (6 bases). V was clipped by 2 bases and J by 2 bases, with 7 bases between them. Germline V gene sequence: CDR1 SGHDT, CDR2 YYEEEE. CDR3 size: 13 residues. CDR3 nucleotides: TGTGCCAGCAGCTTAGGGGGAAACACTGAAGCTTTCTTT. The encoded protein is CASSLGGNTEAFF.

The V call is TRBV11-2, the J call TRBJ2-1; 9 bases line up with TRBD1. J was trimmed by 9 bases and V by 1 base; bases with no gene match: 7. In germline, CDR1 is SGHAT, CDR2 FQNNGV. There are 15 residues in the CDR3. CDR3 residues: CASSLAGTGLFEQFF. CDR3 in DNA: TGTGCCAGCAGCTTAGCCGGGACAGGGTTGTTTGAGCAGTTCTTC.

The chain carries TRBV7-2 and TRBJ2-3, with unresolved D. V shed 5 bases and J shed 4 bases, with 10 bases lying between them. This CDR3 has 13 residues. Germline V gene data show CDR1 as SGHTA and CDR2 as FQGNSA. The CDR3: CASSTRAPDTQYF. DNA for the CDR3: TGTGCCAGCAGCACCCGAGCGCCAGATACGCAGTATTTT.

This chain connects TRBV4-3 to TRBJ2-3; D remains ambiguous. Trimming cost V 2 bases and J 9 bases, with 6 bases left between them. Germline V gene lookup returns CDR1 LGHNA and CDR2 YSLEER. The CDR3 has 11 residues. As DNA, the CDR3 is TGCGCCAGCAGCCAATACTACACGCAGTATTTT. This gives the protein CASSQYYTQYF.

The J gene is TRBJ1-5, the V gene TRBV6-1, with a tentative D call TRBD1 (6 bases). Trimming removed 6 bases from V and 2 bases from J, with 8 bases in between. The length of the CDR3 is 13 residues. Germline V gene lookup returns CDR1 MNHNS and CDR2 SASEGT. CDR3 amino acids: CASRDRRNQPQHF. CDR3 in DNA: TGTGCCAGCAGAGACAGGCGCAATCAGCCCCAGCATTTT.

This clone was picked up a small number of times. V usage is TRBV29-1 and J usage is TRBJ1-1, with 7 bases identical to TRBD1. The CDR3 contains 12 residues. V was clipped by 1 base and J by 5 bases; unmatched bases: 1. The germline CDR1 and CDR2 sequences are SQVTM and ANQGSEA. This CDR3 is CSVEGQGTEAFF. The CDR3 DNA reads as TGCAGCGTTGAAGGACAGGGTACTGAAGCTTTCTTT.

This clone turned up a few times. The CDR3 region is CASSLAYRDSNSPLHF. The CDR3 DNA follows: TGTGCCAGCAGCTTGGCTTACAGGGATTCTAATTCACCCCTCCACTTT. The chain couples TRBV5-4 to TRBJ1-6, with D tentatively TRBD1 (6 bases). V lost 0 bases and J 6 bases, leaving 13 bases between the germline ends. Germline V gene lookup returns CDR1 SGHNT and CDR2 YYREEE (reference sequence). This CDR3 comprises 16 residues.

This clone was seen just once. The chain uses TRBV4-3 and TRBJ2-5; D possibly corresponds to TRBD1 (5 bases). The germline V gene has CDR1 LGHNA and CDR2 YSLEER. V was trimmed by 0 bases and J by 4 bases, leaving 12 bases between them. CDR3 length equals 15 residues. The CDR3 region is CASSQDLWGAETQYF. CDR3 DNA sequence: TGCGCCAGCAGCCAAGATCTTTGGGGCGCAGAGACCCAGTACTTC.

The genes are TRBV2 and TRBJ1-2; 10 bases fit TRBD1. The CDR3 loop spans 14 amino acids. With 6 bases clipped from V and 4 bases from J, the junction kept 5 bases outside the gene matches. Germline V gene sequence: CDR1 SNHLY, CDR2 FYNNEI. CDR3 residues: CASRGTGALYGYTF. CDR3 nucleotides: TGTGCCAGCAGAGGGACAGGGGCTCTCTATGGCTACACCTTC.

The V gene is TRBV14, the J gene TRBJ2-5, with D possibly TRBD1 on 5 matching bases. Trimming removed 0 bases from V and 2 bases from J, with 13 bases in between. This CDR3 has 16 residues. Germline V lookup: CDR1 SGHDN, CDR2 FVKESK. This CDR3 is CASSQEATDLQETQYF. The CDR3 DNA sequence: TGTGCCAGCAGCCAAGAAGCGACAGACCTTCAAGAGACCCAGTACTTC.

This chain joins TRBV5-1 and TRBJ1-6; D is undetermined. The V gene's germline CDR1 is SGHRS and CDR2 YFSETQ. Trimming cost V 4 bases and J 7 bases, with 12 bases left between them. This CDR3 has 14 residues. The CDR3 here is CASSPAPGNSPLHF. The CDR3 bases are TGCGCCAGCAGCCCCGCCCCGGGAAATTCACCCCTCCACTTT.

The chain carries TRBV11-3 and TRBJ2-1, with D possibly being TRBD1 (7 bases). The CDR3 runs to 16 residues. Trimming took 4 bases from V and 4 from J, leaving 17 bases between them. CDR1 and CDR2 (germline): SGHNT, YENEEA. The CDR3 reads CASSSGGQSIYNEQFF. The CDR3 DNA follows: TGTGCCAGCAGCTCCGGGGGACAGAGCATTTACAATGAGCAGTTCTTC.

This clone was observed a single time. This chain joins TRBV7-9 and TRBJ1-1; D is possibly TRBD1 (5 bases). Germline V gives CDR1 SEHNR, CDR2 FQNEAQ (reference sequence). The V end was cut by 5 bases, the J end by 11 bases, with 27 bases between. The CDR3 length is 16 residues. In DNA, the CDR3 is TGTGCCAGCAGCCCACCCCCTCCGGGACTCAATTTCGGGGCTTTCTTT. Encoded protein: CASSPPPPGLNFGAFF.

The CDR3 here is CASSTGTALMNTEAFF. The DNA of the CDR3 is TGTGCCAGCAGTACCGGGACAGCTCTCATGAACACTGAAGCTTTCTTT. The chain is built from TRBV2 and TRBJ1-1, with 7 bases that match TRBD1. The germline V gene has CDR1 SNHLY and CDR2 FYNNEI. This CDR3 spans 16 amino acids. The V segment lost 5 bases and the J segment 0 bases; nucleotides outside the gene matches: 9.